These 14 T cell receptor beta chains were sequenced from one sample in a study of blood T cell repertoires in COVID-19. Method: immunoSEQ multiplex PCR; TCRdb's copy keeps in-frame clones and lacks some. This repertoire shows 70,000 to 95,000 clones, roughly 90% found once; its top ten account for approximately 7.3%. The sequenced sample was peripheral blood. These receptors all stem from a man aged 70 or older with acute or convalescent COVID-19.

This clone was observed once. The CDR3 nucleotides are TGTGCCAGCAGCTTAGCCCAGGAGACCCAGTACTTC. Amino acids: CASSLAQETQYF. The J gene is TRBJ2-5, the V gene TRBV7-6; D not resolved. V was cut by 0 bases and J by 5 bases, with 4 bases left in between. CDR1 and CDR2 (germline): SGHVS, FNYEAQ. The CDR3 loop spans 12 amino acids.

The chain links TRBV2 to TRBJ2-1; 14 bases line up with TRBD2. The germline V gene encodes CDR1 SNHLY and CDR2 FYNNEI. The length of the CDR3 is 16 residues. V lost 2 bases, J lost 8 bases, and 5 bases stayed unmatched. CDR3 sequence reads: CASSETGLAGVHEQFF. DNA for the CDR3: TGTGCCAGCAGTGAAACGGGACTAGCGGGAGTCCATGAGCAGTTCTTC.

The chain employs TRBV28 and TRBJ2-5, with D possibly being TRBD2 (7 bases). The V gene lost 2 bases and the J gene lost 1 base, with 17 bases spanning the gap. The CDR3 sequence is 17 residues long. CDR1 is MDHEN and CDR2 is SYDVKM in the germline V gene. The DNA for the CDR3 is TGTGCCAGCAGTTTAAGGATGGGGGGGGGCTTCCAAGAGACCCAGTACTTC. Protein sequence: CASSLRMGGGFQETQYF.

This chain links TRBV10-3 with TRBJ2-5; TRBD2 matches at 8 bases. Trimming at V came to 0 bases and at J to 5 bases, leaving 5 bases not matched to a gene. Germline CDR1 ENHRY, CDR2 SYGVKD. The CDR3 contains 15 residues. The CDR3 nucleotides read TGTGCCATCAGTGAGTCAGGACTAGCTTCGGAGACCCAGTACTTC. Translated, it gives CAISESGLASETQYF.

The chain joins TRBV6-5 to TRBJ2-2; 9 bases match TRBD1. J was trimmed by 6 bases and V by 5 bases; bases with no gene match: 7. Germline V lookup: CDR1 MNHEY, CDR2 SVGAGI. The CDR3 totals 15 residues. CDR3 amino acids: CASSTGGASSGELFF. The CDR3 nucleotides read TGTGCCAGCAGTACAGGGGGCGCCTCCTCCGGGGAGCTGTTTTTT.

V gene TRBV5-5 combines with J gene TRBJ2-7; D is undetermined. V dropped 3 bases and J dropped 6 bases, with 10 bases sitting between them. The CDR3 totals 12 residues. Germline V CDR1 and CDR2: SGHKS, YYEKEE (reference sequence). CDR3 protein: CASSSVPGEQYF. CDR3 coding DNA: TGTGCCAGCAGCTCCGTTCCCGGCGAGCAGTACTTC.

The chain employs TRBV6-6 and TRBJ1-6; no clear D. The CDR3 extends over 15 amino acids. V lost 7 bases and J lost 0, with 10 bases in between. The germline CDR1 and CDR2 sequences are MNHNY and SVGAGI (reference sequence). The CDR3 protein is CASTKESSYNSPLHF. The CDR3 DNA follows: TGTGCCAGCACTAAGGAGAGCTCCTATAATTCACCCCTCCACTTT.

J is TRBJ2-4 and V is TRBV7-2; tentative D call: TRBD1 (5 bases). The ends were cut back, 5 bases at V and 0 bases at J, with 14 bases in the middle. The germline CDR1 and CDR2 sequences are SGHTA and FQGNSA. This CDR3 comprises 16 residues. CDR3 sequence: CASSPRTSLAKNIQYF. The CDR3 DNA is TGTGCCAGCAGCCCGAGGACATCCCTAGCCAAAAACATTCAGTACTTC.

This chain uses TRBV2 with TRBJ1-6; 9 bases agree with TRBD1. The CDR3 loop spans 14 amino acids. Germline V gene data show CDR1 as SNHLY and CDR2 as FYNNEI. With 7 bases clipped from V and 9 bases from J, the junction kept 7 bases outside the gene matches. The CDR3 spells CASIKDRGRSPLHF. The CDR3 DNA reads TGTGCCAGCATTAAGGACAGGGGTCGTTCACCCCTCCACTTT.

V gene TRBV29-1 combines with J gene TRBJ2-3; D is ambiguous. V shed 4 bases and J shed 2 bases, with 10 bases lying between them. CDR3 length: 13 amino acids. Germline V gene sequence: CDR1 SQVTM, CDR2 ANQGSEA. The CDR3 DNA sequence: TGCAGCGTTGGTGTTAGCCTCACAGATACGCAGTATTTT. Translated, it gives CSVGVSLTDTQYF.

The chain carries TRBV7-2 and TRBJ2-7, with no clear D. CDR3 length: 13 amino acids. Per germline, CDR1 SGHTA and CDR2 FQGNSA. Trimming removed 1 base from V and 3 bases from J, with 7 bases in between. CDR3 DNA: TGTGCCAGCAGCTTAGGGCCCCACTACGAGCAGTACTTC. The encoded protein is CASSLGPHYEQYF. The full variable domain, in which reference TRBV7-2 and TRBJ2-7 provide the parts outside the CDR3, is GAGVSQSPSNKVTEKGKDVELRCDPISGHTALYWYRQSLGQGLEFLIYFQGNSAPDKSGLPSDRFSAERTGGSVSTLTIQRTQQEDSAVYLCASSLGPHYEQYFGPGTRLTVT.

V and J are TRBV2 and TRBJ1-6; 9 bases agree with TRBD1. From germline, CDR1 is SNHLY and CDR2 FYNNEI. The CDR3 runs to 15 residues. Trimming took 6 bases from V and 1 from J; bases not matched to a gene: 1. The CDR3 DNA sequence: TGTGCCAGCAGACAGGGGGCTTCCTATAATTCACCCCTCCACTTT. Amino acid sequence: CASRQGASYNSPLHF.

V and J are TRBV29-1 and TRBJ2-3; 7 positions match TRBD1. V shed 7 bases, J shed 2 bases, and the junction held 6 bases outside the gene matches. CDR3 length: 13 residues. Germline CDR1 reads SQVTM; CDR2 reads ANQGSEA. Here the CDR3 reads CSAGQAFTDTQYF. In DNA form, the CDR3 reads TGCAGCGCTGGACAGGCCTTCACAGATACGCAGTATTTT.

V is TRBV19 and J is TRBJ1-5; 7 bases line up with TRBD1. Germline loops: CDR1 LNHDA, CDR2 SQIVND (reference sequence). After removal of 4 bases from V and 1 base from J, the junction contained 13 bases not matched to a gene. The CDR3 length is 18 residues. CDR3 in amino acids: CASSRGRDSGLSNQPQHF. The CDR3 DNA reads TGTGCCAGTAGTAGGGGACGGGACAGTGGGTTGAGCAATCAGCCCCAGCATTTT.